These 18 T cell receptor beta chains were sequenced from one sample in a study of radiotherapy plus CTLA-4 blockade in lung cancer. Some clones are missing from TCRdb's copy, which holds only in-frame ones; the method was immunoSEQ multiplex PCR. This table has tens of thousands of clones, roughly 86% appearing once. Specimen: peripheral blood, collected from a patient treated with radiotherapy plus ipilimumab. The receptor set was obtained from a human donor with non-small cell lung cancer whose response to radiotherapy plus ipilimumab could not be evaluated.

The CDR3 loop is CASSTRLAGGYNEQFF. The CDR3 nucleotides read TGTGCCAGCAGTACCCGACTAGCGGGAGGGTACAATGAGCAGTTCTTC. The genes are TRBV27 and TRBJ2-1, with TRBD2 matching over 14 bases. This CDR3 spans 16 amino acids. Unmatched junction bases numbered 4, after V lost 5 bases and J lost 4 bases. Looked up from germline, CDR1 is MNHEY and CDR2 is SMNVEV (reference sequence).

The chain combines TRBV25-1 with TRBJ1-4, with a possible D match to TRBD1 (5 bases). Trimming removed 6 bases at V and 4 bases at J, with 15 bases between. Looked up from germline, CDR1 is MGHDK and CDR2 is SYGVNS. This CDR3 spans 15 amino acids. CDR3 sequence: CASSTKQADNEKLFF. Here the CDR3 DNA reads TGTGCCAGCAGCACTAAACAGGCTGATAATGAAAAACTGTTTTTT.

This clone has just one count. Distinct nucleotide sequences in the sample also encode this CDR3. J is TRBJ2-2 and V is TRBV6-1; 7 nucleotides line up with TRBD1. Per the germline V gene, CDR1 is MNHNS and CDR2 is SASEGT. With 6 bases clipped from V and 5 bases from J, the junction kept 9 bases outside the gene matches. This CDR3 has 15 amino acids. CDR3: CASRPDRGQTGELFF. The CDR3 bases are TGTGCCAGCAGGCCCGATAGGGGGCAAACCGGGGAGCTGTTTTTT.

V gene TRBV6-1 combines with J gene TRBJ2-7; 8 positions match TRBD2. Per the germline V gene, CDR1 is MNHNS and CDR2 is SASEGT. The CDR3 extends over 15 amino acids. Trimming cost V 3 bases and J 5 bases; bases outside gene matches: 9. The CDR3 DNA follows: TGTGCCAGCAGTGAGGCCGGGACTAGATTCCACGAGCAGTACTTC. This gives the protein CASSEAGTRFHEQYF.

The rearrangement uses TRBV19 and TRBJ1-2, with TRBD1 matching over 8 bases. This CDR3 spans 15 amino acids. V dropped 7 bases and J dropped 3; count of bases not matched to a gene: 10. Germline V gene data show CDR1 as LNHDA and CDR2 as SQIVND (reference sequence). The DNA for the CDR3 is TGTGCCAGTAAGGTAGCAGGGGGCGCTGACTATGGCTACACCTTC. This codes for CASKVAGGADYGYTF. The variable domain in full, completed from reference TRBV19 and TRBJ1-2, reads DGGITQSPKYLFRKEGQNVTLSCEQNLNHDAMYWYRQDPGQGLRLIYYSQIVNDFQKGDIAEGYSVSREKKESFPLTVTSAQKNPTAFYLCASKVAGGADYGYTFGSGTRLTVV.

The chain uses TRBV7-8 and TRBJ2-1; no clear D. This CDR3 has 14 residues. The V gene lost 4 bases and the J gene lost 7 bases, with 14 bases spanning the gap. The germline V gene has CDR1 SGHVS and CDR2 FQNEAQ. Here the CDR3 reads CASSSLRLINEQFF. The CDR3 DNA reads TGTGCCAGCAGCTCCCTGCGGCTGATAAATGAGCAGTTCTTC. Full variable domain (outside the CDR3, taken from reference TRBV7-8 and TRBJ2-1): GAGVSQSPRYKVAKRGQDVALRCDPISGHVSLFWYQQALGQGPEFLTYFQNEAQLDKSGLPSDRFFAERPEGSVSTLKIQRTQQEDSAVYLCASSSLRLINEQFFGPGTRLTVL.

The gene calls are TRBV7-9 and TRBJ2-7; possibly TRBD1 for D (5 bases). The CDR3 is made up of 13 amino acids. CDR1 and CDR2 from the germline V gene are SEHNR and FQNEAQ (reference sequence). Trimming shortened V by 5 bases and J by 6 bases, and 14 bases separated the two germline ends. In DNA, the CDR3 is TGTGCCAGCAGCGCGTCCGCCAGGGCCGAGCAGTACTTC. It encodes CASSASARAEQYF.

The J gene is TRBJ1-5, the V gene TRBV6-1; TRBD1 matches at 8 bases. This CDR3 has 14 amino acids. Unmatched junction bases numbered 7, after V lost 7 bases and J lost 5 bases. CDR1 is MNHNS and CDR2 is SASEGT in the germline V gene. The CDR3 nucleotides are TGTGCCAGCAAAGGGACAGGACTATATCAGCCCCAGCATTTT. Translated, it gives CASKGTGLYQPQHF.

The chain couples TRBV6-1 to TRBJ1-2; unclear D gene. V dropped 3 bases and J dropped 0 bases, with 11 bases sitting between them. This CDR3 comprises 15 residues. Looked up from germline, CDR1 is MNHNS and CDR2 is SASEGT. The CDR3 loop reads CASSEIVIANYGYTF. The CDR3 DNA reads TGTGCCAGCAGTGAGATCGTTATAGCTAACTATGGCTACACCTTC.

The genes are TRBV28 and TRBJ1-2; D might be TRBD1 (6 bases). The V gene lost 6 bases and the J gene lost 4 bases, with 15 bases spanning the gap. The length of the CDR3 is 14 residues. The germline V gene has CDR1 MDHEN and CDR2 SYDVKM. CDR3 loop: CASRNTGTTYGYTF. DNA for the CDR3: TGTGCCAGCAGAAACACAGGGACTACCTATGGCTACACCTTC.

J is TRBJ1-1 and V is TRBV11-2; TRBD1 might be the D (5 bases). V was cut by 2 bases and J by 0 bases, with 10 bases left in between. CDR1 is SGHAT and CDR2 is FQNNGV in the germline V gene. The CDR3 extends over 15 amino acids. The CDR3 DNA is TGTGCCAGCAGCTTAAATGGGGGGATGAACACTGAAGCTTTCTTT. It encodes CASSLNGGMNTEAFF.

The chain carries TRBV2 and TRBJ2-7; tentative D call: TRBD1 (6 bases). This CDR3 contains 14 residues. Germline V gene sequence: CDR1 SNHLY, CDR2 FYNNEI. The V gene lost 6 bases and the J gene lost 0 bases, with 12 bases spanning the gap. CDR3 amino acids: CASRDSTYSYEQYF. CDR3 coding DNA: TGTGCCAGCAGGGACAGTACTTACTCCTACGAGCAGTACTTC.

This clone was observed once. The chain joins TRBV2 to TRBJ2-1; D gene uncertain. The germline V gene encodes CDR1 SNHLY and CDR2 FYNNEI. The CDR3 has 11 residues. Trimming stripped 10 bases from V and 2 bases from J, with 6 bases between. This chain's CDR3 is CATTPYNEQFF. The CDR3 coding sequence is TGTGCCACAACACCCTACAATGAGCAGTTCTTC.

CDR3 sequence: CASSQPTGNTEAFF. The DNA of the CDR3 is TGTGCCAGCAGCCAACCAACTGGGAACACTGAAGCTTTCTTT. V usage is TRBV4-2 and J usage is TRBJ1-1; D gene ambiguous. V was shortened by 2 bases and J by 1 base, with 8 bases between the two germline ends. The germline gives CDR1 LGHNA, CDR2 YNFKEQ. This CDR3 comprises 14 residues.

The rearrangement joins TRBV2 to TRBJ2-1, with 9 bases aligning to TRBD2. The CDR3 runs to 14 residues. The trim removed 8 bases at V and 7 bases at J, leaving 9 bases unmatched. The germline CDR1 and CDR2 sequences are SNHLY and FYNNEI. The CDR3 here is CASLVSGLANEQFF. The CDR3 coding sequence is TGTGCCAGCCTGGTCTCGGGACTAGCTAATGAGCAGTTCTTC.

The chain links TRBV6-5 to TRBJ2-3, with 7 bases that match TRBD1. J gave up 5 bases and V 0 bases, and 5 bases lay outside the gene matches. Germline V lookup: CDR1 MNHEY, CDR2 SVGAGI. This CDR3 is built from 15 residues. This CDR3 reads CASSYSHRGVDTQYF. CDR3 DNA sequence: TGTGCCAGCAGTTACTCGCACAGGGGTGTAGATACGCAGTATTTT.

The V call is TRBV19, the J call TRBJ1-4; 7 nucleotides agree with TRBD1. Unmatched junction bases numbered 10, after V lost 4 bases and J lost 2 bases. This CDR3 has 17 residues. Germline assignment: CDR1 LNHDA and CDR2 SQIVND (reference sequence). In nucleotides, the CDR3 is TGTGCCAGTAGTACCAACGGACAGGTTTTGACTAATGAAAAACTGTTTTTT. Amino acid sequence: CASSTNGQVLTNEKLFF.

There are a few counts of this clone. This chain joins TRBV7-3 and TRBJ2-1; 9 bases line up with TRBD2. The V and J ends lost 5 bases and 3 bases, in that order; junction bases with no gene match: 5. In germline, CDR1 is SGHTA, CDR2 FQGTGA. The CDR3 runs to 15 residues. The CDR3 DNA follows: TGTGCCAGCAGCCCCGGGACTAGCCTCTACAATGAGCAGTTCTTC. Translated: CASSPGTSLYNEQFF.